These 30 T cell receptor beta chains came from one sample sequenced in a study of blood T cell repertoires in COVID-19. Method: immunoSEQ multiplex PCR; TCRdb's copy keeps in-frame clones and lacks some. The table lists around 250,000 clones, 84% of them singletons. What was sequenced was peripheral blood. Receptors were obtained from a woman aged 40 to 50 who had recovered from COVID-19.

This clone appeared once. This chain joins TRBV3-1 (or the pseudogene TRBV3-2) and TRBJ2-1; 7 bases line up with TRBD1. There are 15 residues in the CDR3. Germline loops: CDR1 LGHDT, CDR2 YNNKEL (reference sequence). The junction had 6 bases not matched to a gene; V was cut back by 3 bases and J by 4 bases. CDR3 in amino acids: CASSQQDRRYNEQFF. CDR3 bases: TGTGCCAGCAGCCAGCAGGACAGGCGATACAATGAGCAGTTCTTC.

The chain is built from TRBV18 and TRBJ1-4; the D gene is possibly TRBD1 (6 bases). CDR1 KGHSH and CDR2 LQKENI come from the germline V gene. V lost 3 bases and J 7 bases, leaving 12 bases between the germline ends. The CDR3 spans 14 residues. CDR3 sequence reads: CASSPQGQPEKLFF. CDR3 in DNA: TGTGCCAGCTCACCGCAAGGACAGCCTGAAAAACTGTTTTTT.

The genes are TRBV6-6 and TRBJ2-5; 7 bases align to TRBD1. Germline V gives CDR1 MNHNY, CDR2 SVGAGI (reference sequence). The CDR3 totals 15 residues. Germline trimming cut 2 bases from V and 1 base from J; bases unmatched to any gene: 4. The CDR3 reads CASSYVRDSQETQYF. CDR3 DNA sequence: TGTGCCAGCAGTTACGTCCGGGACAGCCAAGAGACCCAGTACTTC.

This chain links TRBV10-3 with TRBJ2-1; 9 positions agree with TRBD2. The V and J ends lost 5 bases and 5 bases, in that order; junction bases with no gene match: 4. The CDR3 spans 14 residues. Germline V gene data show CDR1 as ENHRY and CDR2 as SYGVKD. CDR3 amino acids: CAISPTSGHNEQFF. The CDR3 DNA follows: TGTGCCATCAGTCCGACTAGCGGCCACAATGAGCAGTTCTTC.

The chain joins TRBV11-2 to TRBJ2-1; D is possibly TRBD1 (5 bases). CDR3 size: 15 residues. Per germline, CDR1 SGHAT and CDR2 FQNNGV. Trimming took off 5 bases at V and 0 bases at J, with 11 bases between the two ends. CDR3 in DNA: TGTGCCAGCAGCCAACAGGTCACCTCCTACAATGAGCAGTTCTTC. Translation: CASSQQVTSYNEQFF.

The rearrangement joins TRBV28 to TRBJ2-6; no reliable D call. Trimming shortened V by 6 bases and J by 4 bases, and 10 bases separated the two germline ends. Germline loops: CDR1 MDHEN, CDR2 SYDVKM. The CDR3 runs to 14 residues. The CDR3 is CASSPTRGANVLTF. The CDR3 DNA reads TGTGCCAGCAGCCCCACCCGGGGGGCCAACGTCCTGACTTTC.

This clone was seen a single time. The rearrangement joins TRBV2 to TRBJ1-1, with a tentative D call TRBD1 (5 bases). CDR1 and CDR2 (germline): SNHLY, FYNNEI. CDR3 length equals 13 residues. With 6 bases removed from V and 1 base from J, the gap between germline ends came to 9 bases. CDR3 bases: TGTGCCAGCAGGGCCCAGGGGAACACTGAAGCTTTCTTT. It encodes CASRAQGNTEAFF.

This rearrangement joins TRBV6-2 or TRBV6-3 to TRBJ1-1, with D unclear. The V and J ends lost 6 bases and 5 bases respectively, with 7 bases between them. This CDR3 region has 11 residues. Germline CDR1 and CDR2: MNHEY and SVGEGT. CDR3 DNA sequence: TGTGCCAGCAGCAAATCTACTGAAGCTTTCTTT. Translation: CASSKSTEAFF.

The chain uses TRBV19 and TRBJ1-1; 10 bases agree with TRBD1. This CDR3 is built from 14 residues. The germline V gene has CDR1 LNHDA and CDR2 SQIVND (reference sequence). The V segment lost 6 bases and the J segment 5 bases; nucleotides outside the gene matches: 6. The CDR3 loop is CASSRQGAKTEAFF. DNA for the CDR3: TGTGCCAGTAGCCGACAGGGGGCAAAAACTGAAGCTTTCTTT.

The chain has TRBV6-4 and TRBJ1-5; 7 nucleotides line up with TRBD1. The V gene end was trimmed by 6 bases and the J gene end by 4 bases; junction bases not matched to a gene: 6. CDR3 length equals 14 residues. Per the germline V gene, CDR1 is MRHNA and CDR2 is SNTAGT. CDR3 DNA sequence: TGTGCCAGCAGAACGGACAGGTCGAATCAGCCCCAGCATTTT. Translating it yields CASRTDRSNQPQHF.

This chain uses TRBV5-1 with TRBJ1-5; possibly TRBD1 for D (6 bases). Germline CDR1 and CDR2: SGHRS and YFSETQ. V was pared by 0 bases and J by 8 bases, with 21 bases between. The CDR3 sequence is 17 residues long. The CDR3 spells CASSLGVGGWDIEPQHF. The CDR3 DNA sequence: TGCGCCAGCAGCTTGGGTGTTGGGGGCTGGGATATAGAGCCCCAGCATTTT.

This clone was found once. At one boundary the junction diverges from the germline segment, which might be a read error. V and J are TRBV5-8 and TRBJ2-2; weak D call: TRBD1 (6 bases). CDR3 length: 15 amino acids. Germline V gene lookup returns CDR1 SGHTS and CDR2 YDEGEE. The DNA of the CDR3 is TGTGCCAGCAGTTTGGGGAAAGGGGGCACCGGGGAGCTGTTTTTT. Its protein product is CASSLGKGGTGELFF.

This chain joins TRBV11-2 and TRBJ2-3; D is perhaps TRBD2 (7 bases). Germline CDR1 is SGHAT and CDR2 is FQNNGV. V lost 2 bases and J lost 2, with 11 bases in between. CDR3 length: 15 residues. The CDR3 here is CASSLSRGATDTQYF. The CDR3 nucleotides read TGTGCCAGCAGCTTATCTCGGGGGGCCACAGATACGCAGTATTTT.

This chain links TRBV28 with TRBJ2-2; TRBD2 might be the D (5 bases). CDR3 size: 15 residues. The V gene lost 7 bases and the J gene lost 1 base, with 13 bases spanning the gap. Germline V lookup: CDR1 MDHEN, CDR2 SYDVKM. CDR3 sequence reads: CASKRGLMNTGELFF. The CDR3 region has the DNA TGTGCCAGCAAGCGAGGGCTAATGAACACCGGGGAGCTGTTTTTT.

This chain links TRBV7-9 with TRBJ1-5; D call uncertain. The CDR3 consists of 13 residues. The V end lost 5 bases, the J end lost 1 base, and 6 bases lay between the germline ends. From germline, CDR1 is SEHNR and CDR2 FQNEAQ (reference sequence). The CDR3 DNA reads TGTGCCAGCAGCCCGTCCAGCAATCAGCCCCAGCATTTT. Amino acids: CASSPSSNQPQHF.

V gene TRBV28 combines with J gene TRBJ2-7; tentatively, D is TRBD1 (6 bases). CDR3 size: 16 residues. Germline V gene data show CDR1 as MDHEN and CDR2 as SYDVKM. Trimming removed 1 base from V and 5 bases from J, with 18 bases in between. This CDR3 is CASSLFGGAGVDEQYF. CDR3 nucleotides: TGTGCCAGCAGTTTATTCGGTGGAGCAGGGGTAGACGAGCAGTACTTC.

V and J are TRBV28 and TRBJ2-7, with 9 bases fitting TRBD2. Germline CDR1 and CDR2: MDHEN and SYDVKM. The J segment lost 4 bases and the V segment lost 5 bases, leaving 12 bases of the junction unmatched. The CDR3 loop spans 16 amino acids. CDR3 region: CASSPWGSGGKYEQYF. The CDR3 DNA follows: TGTGCCAGCAGTCCTTGGGGTAGCGGGGGAAAATACGAGCAGTACTTC.

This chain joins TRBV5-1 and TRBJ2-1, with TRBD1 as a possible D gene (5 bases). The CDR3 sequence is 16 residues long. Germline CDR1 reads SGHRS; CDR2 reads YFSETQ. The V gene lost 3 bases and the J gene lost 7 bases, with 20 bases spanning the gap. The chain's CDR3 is CASSWGTAGGWNEQFF. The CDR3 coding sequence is TGCGCCAGCAGCTGGGGCACGGCCGGCGGTTGGAATGAGCAGTTCTTC.

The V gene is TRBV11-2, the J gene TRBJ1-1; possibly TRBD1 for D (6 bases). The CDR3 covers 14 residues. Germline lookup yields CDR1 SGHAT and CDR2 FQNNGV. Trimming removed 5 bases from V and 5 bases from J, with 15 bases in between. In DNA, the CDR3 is TGTGCCAGCAGCCCACCGGGACAATGGACTGAAGCTTTCTTT. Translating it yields CASSPPGQWTEAFF.

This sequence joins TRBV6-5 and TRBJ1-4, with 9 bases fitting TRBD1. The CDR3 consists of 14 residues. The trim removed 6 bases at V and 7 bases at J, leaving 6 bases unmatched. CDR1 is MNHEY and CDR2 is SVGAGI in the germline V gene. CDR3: CASSSGQGSEKLFF. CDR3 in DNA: TGTGCCAGCAGCTCGGGACAGGGAAGTGAAAAACTGTTTTTT.

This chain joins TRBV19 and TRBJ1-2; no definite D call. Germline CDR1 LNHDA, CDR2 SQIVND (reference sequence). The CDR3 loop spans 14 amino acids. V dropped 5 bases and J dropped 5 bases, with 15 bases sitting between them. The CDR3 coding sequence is TGTGCCAGTAGTCCCCGCGGTGCTGGGTATGGCTACACCTTC. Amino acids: CASSPRGAGYGYTF. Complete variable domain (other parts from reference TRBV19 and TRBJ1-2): DGGITQSPKYLFRKEGQNVTLSCEQNLNHDAMYWYRQDPGQGLRLIYYSQIVNDFQKGDIAEGYSVSREKKESFPLTVTSAQKNPTAFYLCASSPRGAGYGYTFGSGTRLTVV.

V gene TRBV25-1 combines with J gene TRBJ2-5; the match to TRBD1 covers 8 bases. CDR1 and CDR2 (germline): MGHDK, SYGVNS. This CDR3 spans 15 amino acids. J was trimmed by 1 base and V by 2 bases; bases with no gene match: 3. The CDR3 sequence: CASSERDRLQETQYF. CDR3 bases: TGTGCCAGCAGTGAAAGGGACAGGCTCCAAGAGACCCAGTACTTC.

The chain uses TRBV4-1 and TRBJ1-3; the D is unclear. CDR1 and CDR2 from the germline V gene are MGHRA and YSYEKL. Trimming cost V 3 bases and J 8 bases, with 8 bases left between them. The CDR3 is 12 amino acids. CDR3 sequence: CASSHPGDTIYF. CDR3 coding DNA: TGCGCCAGCAGCCACCCAGGTGACACCATATATTTT.

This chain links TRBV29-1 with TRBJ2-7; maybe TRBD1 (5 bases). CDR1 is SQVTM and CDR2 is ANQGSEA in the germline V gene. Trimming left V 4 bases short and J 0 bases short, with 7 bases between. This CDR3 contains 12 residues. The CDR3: CSVGGNSYEQYF. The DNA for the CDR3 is TGCAGCGTTGGGGGCAACTCCTACGAGCAGTACTTC.

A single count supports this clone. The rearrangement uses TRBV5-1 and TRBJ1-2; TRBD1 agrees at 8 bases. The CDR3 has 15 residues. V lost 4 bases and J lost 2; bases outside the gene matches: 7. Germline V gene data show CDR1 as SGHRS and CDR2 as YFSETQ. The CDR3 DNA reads TGCGCCAGCAGCCTACAGGGGGACGGGAACTATGGCTACACCTTC. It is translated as CASSLQGDGNYGYTF.

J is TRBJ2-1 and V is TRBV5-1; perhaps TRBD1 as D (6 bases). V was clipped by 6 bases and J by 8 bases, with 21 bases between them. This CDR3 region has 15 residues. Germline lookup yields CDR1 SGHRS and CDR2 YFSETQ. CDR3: CASTKGGRQGDEQFF. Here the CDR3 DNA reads TGCGCCAGCACTAAAGGGGGTCGACAAGGTGATGAGCAGTTCTTC.

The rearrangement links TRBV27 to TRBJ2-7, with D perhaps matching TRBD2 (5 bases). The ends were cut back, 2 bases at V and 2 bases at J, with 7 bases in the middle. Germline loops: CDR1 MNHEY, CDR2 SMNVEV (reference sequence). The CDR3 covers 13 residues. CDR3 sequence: CASSLRETYEQYF. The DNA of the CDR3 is TGTGCCAGCAGTTTAAGGGAGACCTACGAGCAGTACTTC.

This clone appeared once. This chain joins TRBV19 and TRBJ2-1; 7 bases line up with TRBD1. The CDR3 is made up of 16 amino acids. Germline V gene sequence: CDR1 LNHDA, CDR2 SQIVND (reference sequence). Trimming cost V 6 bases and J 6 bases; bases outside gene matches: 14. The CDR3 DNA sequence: TGTGCCAGTAGAGGTCCCCACGACAGGGATCGCAATGAGCAGTTCTTC. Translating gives CASRGPHDRDRNEQFF. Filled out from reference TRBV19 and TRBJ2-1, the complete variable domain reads DGGITQSPKYLFRKEGQNVTLSCEQNLNHDAMYWYRQDPGQGLRLIYYSQIVNDFQKGDIAEGYSVSREKKESFPLTVTSAQKNPTAFYLCASRGPHDRDRNEQFFGPGTRLTVL.

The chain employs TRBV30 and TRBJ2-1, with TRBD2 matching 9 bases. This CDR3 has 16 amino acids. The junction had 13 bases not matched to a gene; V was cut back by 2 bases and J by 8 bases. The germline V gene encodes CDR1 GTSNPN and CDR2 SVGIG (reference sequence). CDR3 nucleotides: TGTGCCTGGAGTTCGGGAGCAGCGGGGGGCATAGATGAGCAGTTCTTC. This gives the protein CAWSSGAAGGIDEQFF.

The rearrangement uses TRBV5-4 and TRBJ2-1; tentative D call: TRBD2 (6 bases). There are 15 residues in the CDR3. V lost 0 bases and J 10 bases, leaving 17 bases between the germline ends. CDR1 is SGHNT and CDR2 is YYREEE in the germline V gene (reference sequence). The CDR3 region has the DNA TGTGCCAGCAGCTTGGAATTGCGGGGAACGAAGGAGCAGTTCTTC. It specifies CASSLELRGTKEQFF.